This T cell receptor beta chain was recorded in a study of brain T cells in children with intractable seizures. V trimming: 5 bases; J trimming: 9 bases; junction bases outside the gene matches: 11. CDR3 length equals 15 residues. Germline CDR1 is SGHNT and CDR2 is YENEEA. TCRdb keeps only in-frame clones here, not all; method: immunoSEQ multiplex PCR. The table lists about 320,000 clones, over 90% of them singletons. Note on this clone: The antigen is unknown.

Study conclusions and caveats: Pre- and post-surgery blood differed in depth, so pre-surgery absences may be undersampling.

Time point of the sample: blood from clinic visit 5 months post-surgery; TSC patient then seizure free. Only cases whose brain tissue showed the highest T cell transcript signatures were sequenced. Pre-surgery treatment included at least one anti-epileptic drug. The receptor was isolated from a boy under three years old with tuberous sclerosis and intractable seizures. This sample comprised peripheral blood, obtained 4 to 6 months after surgery. This chain links TRBV11-3 with TRBJ2-1; 9 nucleotides agree with TRBD2. The CDR3 spells CASSRGGASEGEQFF. CDR3 DNA sequence: TGTGCCAGCAGCCGCGGGGGGGCGTCTGAGGGTGAGCAGTTCTTC.